The 32 T cell receptor beta chains below were found in one sample sequenced in a study of molecular identifiers for immune sequencing clone quantification. In TCRdb, the PCR reads were re-called with MiXCR into one record per CDR3 protein. The table shows 7,800 or so distinct CDR3 sequences, with just under 35% occurring only once. The sequenced material came from naive CD8+ T cells from blood, with Jurkat cell RNA spiked in. Indicated subset: FACS-sorted CD8+CD4-CCR7+CD45RA+ naive T cells. The source is a human donor in good health. Some libraries in this study had Jurkat cell RNA spiked in.

The chain employs TRBV7-9 and TRBJ2-2; no firm D call. V lost 5 bases and J 7 bases, leaving 17 bases between the germline ends. The CDR3 loop spans 15 amino acids. Per germline, CDR1 SEHNR and CDR2 FQNEAQ (reference sequence). CDR3 sequence (DNA): TGTGCCAGCAGCATCAGGCCATTAACCATCGGGGAGCTGTTTTTT. This gives the protein CASSIRPLTIGELFF.

The rearrangement uses TRBV6-1 and TRBJ2-7; D call uncertain. Trimming left V 4 bases short and J 3 bases short, with 10 bases between. The CDR3 is made up of 13 amino acids. Per germline, CDR1 MNHNS and CDR2 SASEGT. CDR3: CASSASGGYEQYF. CDR3 nucleotide sequence: TGTGCCAGCAGTGCCTCGGGCGGCTACGAGCAGTACTTC.

The chain employs TRBV2 and TRBJ2-3; 7 bases match TRBD2. Trimming took 7 bases from V and 1 from J; bases not matched to a gene: 11. The CDR3 totals 16 residues. Per the germline V gene, CDR1 is SNHLY and CDR2 is FYNNEI. This CDR3 reads CASKVAGPRGTDTQYF. CDR3 bases: TGTGCCAGCAAAGTAGCGGGCCCACGGGGCACAGATACGCAGTATTTT.

Comments on this clonotype: One end of the junction is discordant with germline, which a read error may explain. V and J are TRBV19 and TRBJ2-1, with 9 bases lining up with TRBD2. Germline CDR1 is LNHDA and CDR2 is SQIVND (reference sequence). The CDR3 extends over 14 amino acids. The CDR3 sequence is CTSKREESYNEQFF. For the CDR3, the DNA is TGTACCAGTAAGCGGGAGGAGTCCTACAATGAGCAGTTCTTC.

The V and J genes are TRBV9 and TRBJ2-3; no reliable D call. CDR1 and CDR2 from the germline V gene are SGDLS and YYNGEE. The germline V and J ends were trimmed by 4 bases and 4 bases, with 10 bases remaining between them. CDR3 length equals 13 residues. The CDR3 region has the DNA TGTGCCAGCAGCCCACGGTTCGCAGATACGCAGTATTTT. Translation: CASSPRFADTQYF. Full variable domain (remainder filled in from reference TRBV9 and TRBJ2-3): DSGVTQTPKHLITATGQRVTLRCSPRSGDLSVYWYQQSLDQGLQFLIQYYNGEERAKGNILERFSAQQFPDLHSELNLSSLELGDSALYFCASSPRFADTQYFGPGTRLTVL.

By sample share, this clonotype is medium-sized. The chain is built from TRBV23-1 and TRBJ2-2; D gene uncertain. TRBV23-1 is assigned to the ORF class and has an uncertain function. The CDR3 is 12 amino acids. V lost 7 bases and J 6 bases, leaving 9 bases between the germline ends. As DNA, the CDR3 is TGCGCCAGCACGGTAACAGCCGGGGAGCTGTTTTTT. This sequence encodes CASTVTAGELFF.

As to this clonotype: A much larger clone sits a single nucleotide away, making a read error possible. Here the CDR3 omits its conserved ending phenylalanine or tryptophan, so a read error is the likely source. This chain joins TRBV29-1 and TRBJ2-3, with 7 positions matching TRBD2. The CDR3 runs to 17 residues. Unmatched junction bases numbered 11, after V lost 0 bases and J lost 2 bases. Per the germline V gene, CDR1 is SQVTM and CDR2 is ANQGSEA. CDR3 protein: CSVEDFPASGYTDTQYL. In DNA form, the CDR3 reads TGCAGCGTTGAAGATTTTCCCGCTAGCGGTTACACAGATACGCAGTATCTT.

About this clonotype: This may be a read error, as it is one base from a much larger clone. The rearrangement links TRBV4-1 to TRBJ2-5; D gene unclear. The germline V gene encodes CDR1 MGHRA and CDR2 YSYEKL. V lost 1 base and J 9 bases, leaving 15 bases between the germline ends. The length of the CDR3 is 14 residues. In DNA, the CDR3 is TGCGCCAGCAGCCAAGCGTCGAGAGCCCAGTCCCAGTACTTC. Its protein is CASSQASRAQSQYF.

Notes on this clonotype: The CDR3 ends on some other residue instead of the conserved phenylalanine or tryptophan, so this is likely a read error. The V gene is TRBV7-9, the J gene TRBJ1-5; D perhaps matches TRBD1 (6 bases). Germline V gene sequence: CDR1 SEHNR, CDR2 FQNEAQ (reference sequence). CDR3 length: 15 amino acids. V lost 3 bases, J lost 6 bases, and 15 bases lay in between. The CDR3 DNA reads as TGTGCCAGCAGCTTCCCTTCGGGGGCCCCTCAGCCCCAGCATATT. Its protein product is CASSFPSGAPQPQHI.

DNA for the CDR3: TGTGCCAGCAGTTTATTTTACCCAGGCGGCGGGAGCTACGAGCAGTACTTC. Amino acid sequence: CASSLFYPGGGSYEQYF. V is TRBV27 and J is TRBJ2-7; 7 bases map to TRBD2. Per the germline V gene, CDR1 is MNHEY and CDR2 is SMNVEV (reference sequence). CDR3 length equals 17 residues. Trimming cost V 1 base and J 3 bases; bases outside gene matches: 12.

The gene calls are TRBV12-3 or TRBV12-4 and TRBJ2-3; 8 nucleotides match TRBD2. V shed 4 bases and J 5 bases; nucleotides not matched to a gene: 11. This CDR3 has 16 residues. The CDR3 loop reads CASSSDSGTWVDTQYF. Written as DNA, the CDR3 is TGTGCCAGCAGTTCCGATAGCGGGACCTGGGTAGATACGCAGTATTTT.

V and J are TRBV10-3 and TRBJ2-3; D perhaps matches TRBD2 (6 bases). Germline CDR1 and CDR2: ENHRY and SYGVKD. V was trimmed by 3 bases and J by 3 bases, leaving 19 bases between them. CDR3 length: 17 amino acids. Written as DNA, the CDR3 is TGTGCCATCAGTGAAGGAGGGTATATACTAGCAACAGATACGCAGTATTTT. Translating it yields CAISEGGYILATDTQYF.

The chain has TRBV28 and TRBJ2-7; a weak D match, TRBD1 (6 bases). Germline CDR1 is MDHEN and CDR2 is SYDVKM. The CDR3 covers 14 residues. V was pared by 5 bases and J by 3 bases, with 14 bases between. The CDR3 loop reads CASSPTGLVYEQYF. The CDR3 bases are TGTGCCAGCAGTCCCACAGGGCTTGTCTACGAGCAGTACTTC.

V usage is TRBV18 and J usage is TRBJ2-7; 9 bases map to TRBD1. V lost 3 bases to trimming and J lost 4 bases; unmatched junction nucleotides: 4. The CDR3 covers 14 residues. Germline lookup yields CDR1 KGHSH and CDR2 LQKENI. CDR3 sequence (DNA): TGTGCCAGCTCACCGACAGGGGGGGAATACGAGCAGTACTTC. Translation: CASSPTGGEYEQYF.

On this clonotype: The germline gene is not matched at one end of the junction; a read error may be the cause. The rearrangement joins TRBV7-9 to TRBJ2-3; TRBD2 might be the D (5 bases). CDR1 is SEHNR and CDR2 is FQNEAQ in the germline V gene (reference sequence). There are 15 residues in the CDR3. The CDR3 region is CASSLDVYEGDTQNF. The CDR3 DNA reads TGTGCCAGCAGCTTAGATGTTTACGAGGGAGATACGCAGAATTTT.

As to this clonotype: Likely a read error: the CDR3 ends without its conserved phenylalanine or tryptophan. The chain carries TRBV20-1 and TRBJ1-1, with D hard to call. Per germline, CDR1 DFQATT and CDR2 SNEGSKA (reference sequence). The length of the CDR3 is 11 residues. CDR3 residues: CSGQLDTEAFL. CDR3 DNA sequence: TGCAGCGGTCAGCTTGACACTGAAGCTTTCTTA.

The chain is built from TRBV11-2 and TRBJ2-7, with 7 bases identical to TRBD1. Germline assignment: CDR1 SGHAT and CDR2 FQNNGV. The CDR3 spans 11 residues. Germline trimming cut 7 bases from V and 13 bases from J; bases unmatched to any gene: 10. CDR3 sequence (DNA): TGTGCCAGCAACCCGGGACAGAACTCCTACTTC. Amino acid sequence: CASNPGQNSYF.

This CDR3 reads CASSSPQGFTGELFF. CDR3 nucleotides: TGTGCCAGCAGCTCACCCCAGGGTTTTACCGGGGAGCTGTTTTTT. The J gene is TRBJ2-2, the V gene TRBV4-2, with a weak D call TRBD1 (5 bases). This CDR3 is built from 15 residues. In germline, CDR1 is LGHNA, CDR2 YNFKEQ. V lost 5 bases and J 5 bases, leaving 15 bases between the germline ends.

This clonotype was seen a few times. The chain couples TRBV6-2 or TRBV6-3 to TRBJ2-7; D not certain. V was shortened by 6 bases and J by 1 base, with 4 bases between the two germline ends. Germline assignment: CDR1 MNHEY and CDR2 SVGEGT. This CDR3 has 11 amino acids. DNA for the CDR3: TGTGCCAGCAGCACTTCCTACGAGCAGTACTTC. It is translated as CASSTSYEQYF.

The chain employs TRBV28 and TRBJ2-7; no clear D. Germline CDR1 is MDHEN and CDR2 is SYDVKM. V lost 3 bases to trimming and J lost 2 bases, with 8 bases between them. The CDR3 loop spans 13 amino acids. In nucleotides, the CDR3 is TGTGCCAGCAGTTTGCCCGGAACCTACGAGCAGTACTTC. The encoded protein is CASSLPGTYEQYF.

On this clonotype itself: The junction shows a germline mismatch at one end, possibly a read error. The V call is TRBV28, the J call TRBJ2-5; tentatively, D is TRBD1 (6 bases). The CDR3 covers 13 residues. Germline CDR1 MDHEN, CDR2 SYDVKM. The CDR3 DNA follows: TGTGCCAGCATCCCACAGGGACAAGAGGCCCAGTACTTC. Residues: CASIPQGQEAQYF.

The chain couples TRBV20-1 to TRBJ1-1; a possible D gene is TRBD1 (6 bases). The V gene lost 4 bases and the J gene lost 0 bases, with 15 bases spanning the gap. The germline V gene encodes CDR1 DFQATT and CDR2 SNEGSKA (reference sequence). The CDR3 runs to 15 residues. The CDR3 region has the DNA TGCAGTGCTATTAGAGGGGGGTACCTGAACACTGAAGCTTTCTTT. Its translation is CSAIRGGYLNTEAFF.

The chain employs TRBV27 and TRBJ2-7; maybe TRBD1 (6 bases). The germline V and J ends were trimmed by 6 bases and 2 bases, with 11 bases remaining between them. CDR1 is MNHEY and CDR2 is SMNVEV in the germline V gene (reference sequence). This CDR3 is 13 amino acids long. CDR3 bases: TGTGCCAGCAGCCAGGGACAAGCCTACGAGCAGTACTTC. Protein product: CASSQGQAYEQYF.

A note on this clonotype: Germline and junction disagree at one end, which may indicate a read error. The chain combines TRBV4-3 with TRBJ2-7, with 8 bases identical to TRBD1. The CDR3 spans 15 residues. Germline assignment: CDR1 LGHNA and CDR2 YSLEER. In DNA, the CDR3 is TGCGCCAGCAGCCACTCCGGGACAGGAGGCTACGAGCAGTCCTTC. Amino acids: CASSHSGTGGYEQSF.

This clonotype was seen only a few times. The chain carries TRBV4-3 and TRBJ2-2; D is unclear. From germline, CDR1 is LGHNA and CDR2 YSLEER. V lost 1 base, J lost 0 bases, and 9 bases lay in between. The CDR3 runs 16 residues. CDR3 nucleotides: TGCGCCAGCAGCCAAGCCAGTCGAACGAACACCGGGGAGCTGTTTTTT. It yields the protein CASSQASRTNTGELFF.

CDR3 sequence reads: CASSLDTDTQYF. DNA for the CDR3: TGTGCCAGCAGCTTAGACACAGATACGCAGTATTTT. The rearrangement links TRBV9 to TRBJ2-3; no clear D. Germline loops: CDR1 SGDLS, CDR2 YYNGEE. The CDR3 runs to 12 residues. V lost 4 bases and J 2 bases, leaving 5 bases between the germline ends.

Concerning this clonotype itself: Compared with germline, one end of the junction differs, possibly owing to a read error. As DNA, the CDR3 is TGTGCCGGCAGCTTAACGGGGGGCTTAGAGACCCAGTACTTC. This translates into CAGSLTGGLETQYF. The rearrangement uses TRBV7-6 and TRBJ2-5, with D possibly matching TRBD2 (7 bases). The CDR3 is 14 amino acids. Germline V CDR1 and CDR2: SGHVS, FNYEAQ. The variable domain in full, completed from reference TRBV7-6 and TRBJ2-5, reads GAGVSQSPRYKVTKRGQDVALRCDPISGHVSLYWYRQALGQGPEFLTYFNYEAQQDKSGLPNDRFSAERPEGSISTLTIQRTEQRDSAMYRCAGSLTGGLETQYFGPGTRLLVL.

In regard to this clonotype: The CDR3 carries no conserved terminal phenylalanine or tryptophan, so it likely arises from a read error. The chain combines TRBV7-9 with TRBJ2-3; 10 nucleotides align to TRBD2. The CDR3 extends over 18 amino acids. With 5 bases clipped from V and 0 bases from J, the junction kept 11 bases outside the gene matches. Germline-derived CDR1 and CDR2 are SEHNR and FQNEAQ (reference sequence). The CDR3 nucleotides read TGTGCCAGCAGCCTCAGGGTTAGCGGGAGGCGAAGCACAGATACGCAGTATCTT. This translates into CASSLRVSGRRSTDTQYL.

This clonotype was recorded a few times. The chain combines TRBV28 with TRBJ2-4, with D uncertain. The CDR3 contains 18 residues. Germline V gene lookup returns CDR1 MDHEN and CDR2 SYDVKM. The V end was cut by 5 bases, the J end by 0 bases, with 20 bases between. The CDR3 sequence: CASSEHPRNYLAKNIQYF. CDR3 nucleotides: TGTGCCAGCAGTGAACACCCCCGAAATTACTTAGCCAAAAACATTCAGTACTTC.

About this clonotype itself: Its ends do not fully match the called genes, so a read error is possible. The gene calls are TRBV6-5 and TRBJ2-7; D not certain. CDR1 is MNHEY and CDR2 is SVGAGI in the germline V gene. The CDR3 has 14 residues. CDR3 bases: TGTGCCGGCAGTTACCGGCAGACCACTTACGAGCAGTACTTC. Residues: CAGSYRQTTYEQYF.

Points on this clonotype: Just one base apart from a much larger clone, this may be a read error. The rearrangement uses TRBV23-1 and TRBJ2-5; 7 bases are shared with TRBD2. TRBV23-1 is placed among ORFs of uncertain function. The CDR3 runs to 14 residues. Trimming removed 4 bases from V and 4 bases from J; junction bases left unmatched: 6. The CDR3 sequence: CASSPGRERETQYF. DNA of the CDR3: TGCGCCAGCAGTCCGGGGCGGGAGCGAGAGACCCAGTACTTC.

This clonotype is medium-sized by share. The chain links TRBV7-9 to TRBJ2-3, with TRBD1 matching 9 bases. Germline loops: CDR1 SEHNR, CDR2 FQNEAQ (reference sequence). V shed 5 bases and J 6 bases; nucleotides not matched to a gene: 15. This CDR3 spans 17 amino acids. The CDR3 DNA is TGTGCCAGCAGCAACCGGGACAGGGAGGGCTGGGGTGATACGCAGTATTTT. As protein: CASSNRDREGWGDTQYF.